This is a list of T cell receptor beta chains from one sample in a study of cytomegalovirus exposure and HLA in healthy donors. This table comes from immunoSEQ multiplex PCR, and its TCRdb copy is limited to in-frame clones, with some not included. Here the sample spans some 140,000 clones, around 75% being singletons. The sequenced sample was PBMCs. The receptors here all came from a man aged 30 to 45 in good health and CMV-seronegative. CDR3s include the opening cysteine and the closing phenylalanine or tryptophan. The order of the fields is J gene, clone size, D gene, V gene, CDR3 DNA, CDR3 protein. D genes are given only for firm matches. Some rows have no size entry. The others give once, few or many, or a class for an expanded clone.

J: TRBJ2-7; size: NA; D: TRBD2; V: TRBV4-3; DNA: TGCGCCAGCAGCCAAGATACGACTAGCGGGAGTCCGGGTCTCGAGCAGTACTTC; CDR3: CASSQDTTSGSPGLEQYF
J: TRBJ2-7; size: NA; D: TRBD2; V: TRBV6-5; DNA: TGTGCCAGCAGTCAGACTAGCGGGGGATACGAGCAGTACTTC; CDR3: CASSQTSGGYEQYF
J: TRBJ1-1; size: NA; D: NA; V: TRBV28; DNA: TGTGCCAGCAGGCCATCCTGGGGACAGAACACTGAAGCTTTCTTT; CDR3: CASRPSWGQNTEAFF
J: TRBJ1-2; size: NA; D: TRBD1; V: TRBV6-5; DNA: TGTGTGACAGGGGCGAACTATGGCTACACCTTC; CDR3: CVTGANYGYTF
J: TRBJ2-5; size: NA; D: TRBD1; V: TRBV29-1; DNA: TGCAGCGTTAGGACAGGAAACCAAGAGACCCAGTACTTC; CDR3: CSVRTGNQETQYF
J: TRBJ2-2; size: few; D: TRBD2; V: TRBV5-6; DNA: TGTGCCAGCAGCCGGCTACTAGCGGGGGGCCAAAACACCGGGGAGCTGTTTTTT; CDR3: CASSRLLAGGQNTGELFF
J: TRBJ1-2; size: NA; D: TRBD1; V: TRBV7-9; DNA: TGTGCCAGCAGCTTAAGAAACTTGGGACAGGGAGGTGGAGGCTACACCTTC; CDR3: CASSLRNLGQGGGGYTF
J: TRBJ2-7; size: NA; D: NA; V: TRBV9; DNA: TGTGCCAGCAGCGTCGCCGGGAGAGCCCCCTACGAGCAGTACTTC; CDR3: CASSVAGRAPYEQYF
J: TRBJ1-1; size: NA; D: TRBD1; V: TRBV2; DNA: TGTGCCAGCAAGCTCACAGGGGGCTTGGGGAACACTGAAGCTTTCTTT; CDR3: CASKLTGGLGNTEAFF
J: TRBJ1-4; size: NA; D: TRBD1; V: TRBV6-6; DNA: TGTGCCAGCAGTCAAACCGAGACAGGGAATGGTCTGTTTTTT; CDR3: CASSQTETGNGLFF
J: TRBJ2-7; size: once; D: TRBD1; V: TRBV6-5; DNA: TGTGCCAGCAGTTACACCGGGACAGGGGGCCACGAGCAGTACTTC; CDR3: CASSYTGTGGHEQYF
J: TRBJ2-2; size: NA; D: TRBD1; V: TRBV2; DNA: TGTGCCACCACCAGGGGGACAGGGAACACCGGGGAGCTGTTTTTT; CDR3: CATTRGTGNTGELFF
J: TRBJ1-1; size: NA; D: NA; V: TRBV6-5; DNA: TGTGCCAGCAGTTCAAGGGGCACTGAAGCTTTCTTT; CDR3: CASSSRGTEAFF
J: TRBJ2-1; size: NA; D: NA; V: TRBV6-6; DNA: TGTGCCAGCAGTTACCTTACGCCAGGGGATGAGCAGTTCTTC; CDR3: CASSYLTPGDEQFF
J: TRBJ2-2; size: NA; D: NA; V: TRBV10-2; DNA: TGCGCCAGCAGTCCCTTTATGGGAGGGGGAAAGACCGGGGAGCTGTTTTTT; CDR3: CASSPFMGGGKTGELFF
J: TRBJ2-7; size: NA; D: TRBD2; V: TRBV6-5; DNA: TGTGCCAGCAGTTACGGTGGTAGCGGGAGATCCTACGAGCAGTACTTC; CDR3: CASSYGGSGRSYEQYF
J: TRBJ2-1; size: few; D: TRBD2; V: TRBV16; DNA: TGTGCCAGCAGCCAATCCTTCCAGCGGGGGGGCCGCTACAATGAGCAGTTCTTC; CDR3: CASSQSFQRGGRYNEQFF
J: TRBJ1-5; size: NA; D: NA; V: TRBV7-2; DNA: TGTGCCAGCAGTTCAGTGTATAGCAATCAGCCCCAGCATTTT; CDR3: CASSSVYSNQPQHF